One sample yielded the 30 T cell receptor gamma chains listed below, sequenced in a study of human gamma delta and Vdelta1 T cells. These receptors' targets are unknown. TCRdb re-called the PCR reads with CATT. This sample has more than 3,000 gamma-chain clones, with roughly 17% found just once. The sample was Vdelta1 gamma-delta T cells from blood grown in culture (DOT cells). All receptors come from a human donor in good health.

This clone was counted only a few times. The chain is built from TRGV11 and TRGJP2. TRGV11 qualifies as an ORF whose function is uncertain. V shed 0 bases and J 2 bases; nucleotides not matched to a gene: 3. The CDR3 is 16 residues long. The CDR3 DNA reads as TGTGCCTGCTGGATTAGGCACCTCAGTAGTGATTGGATCAAGACGTTT. Translated, it gives CACWIRHLSSDWIKTF.

A few counts support this clone. The J gene is TRGJ1 or TRGJ2, the V gene TRGV2. Unmatched junction bases numbered 8, after V lost 0 bases and J lost 6 bases. The CDR3 extends over 14 amino acids. Germline CDR1 EGSNGY, CDR2 YDSYNSKV. The CDR3 loop is CATWDGLFFYKKLF. Written as DNA, the CDR3 is TGTGCCACCTGGGACGGGCTTTTTTTTTATAAGAAACTCTTT.

The sample holds a few counts of this clone. The chain uses TRGV3 and TRGJ1 or TRGJ2. Trimming took 0 bases from V and 3 from J; bases not matched to a gene: 11. The CDR3 is made up of 16 amino acids. Germline V gene sequence: CDR1 VTNTFY, CDR2 YDVSTARD (reference sequence). This chain's CDR3 is CATWDRPTGGYYKKLF. CDR3 coding DNA: TGTGCCACCTGGGACAGGCCCACGGGGGGTTATTATAAGAAACTCTTT.

This clone is labeled as medium-sized. The chain is built from TRGV2 and TRGJ1 or TRGJ2. V shed 0 bases, J shed 8 bases, and the junction held 1 base outside the gene matches. The V gene's germline CDR1 is EGSNGY and CDR2 YDSYNSKV. The CDR3 has 11 amino acids. For the CDR3, the DNA is TGTGCCACCTGGGACGGGCATAAGAAACTCTTT. This translates into CATWDGHKKLF.

This clone has just a few counts. The same CDR3 arises from other DNA sequences in this sample as well. The chain combines TRGV2 with TRGJP2. Germline-derived CDR1 and CDR2 are EGSNGY and YDSYNSKV. This CDR3 contains 16 residues. Trimming removed 1 base from V and 0 bases from J; junction bases left unmatched: 5. The CDR3 nucleotides read TGTGCCACCTGGGACGGACATTATAGTAGTGATTGGATCAAGACGTTT. This codes for CATWDGHYSSDWIKTF.

The chain recombines TRGV3 with TRGJP2. Germline CDR1 VTNTFY, CDR2 YDVSTARD (reference sequence). Unmatched junction bases numbered 5, after V lost 0 bases and J lost 1 base. The CDR3 is made up of 16 amino acids. The CDR3 sequence: CATWDRPFSSDWIKTF. The CDR3 nucleotides read TGTGCCACCTGGGACAGGCCTTTTAGTAGTGATTGGATCAAGACGTTT.

This clone is labeled medium-sized. V and J are TRGV5 and TRGJP2. This CDR3 region has 13 residues. V was pared by 1 base and J by 6 bases, with 2 bases of the junction left unmatched. Germline-derived CDR1 and CDR2 are VINAFY and YDVSNSKD. The CDR3 DNA is TGTGCCACCTGGGACAGTGGTGATTGGATCAAGACGTTT. It yields the protein CATWDSGDWIKTF.

As for this clone: One base away lies a much larger clone, so this may be a sequencing read error. Distinct nucleotide sequences in the sample also encode this CDR3. This rearrangement joins TRGV4 to TRGJ1 or TRGJ2. This CDR3 is 14 amino acids long. Looked up from germline, CDR1 is EGSTGY and CDR2 is YDSYTSSV. V lost 0 bases, J lost 0 bases, and 2 bases stayed unmatched. This CDR3 reads CATWDGPNYYKKLF. CDR3 sequence (DNA): TGTGCCACCTGGGATGGGCCGAATTATTATAAGAAACTCTTT.

This clone occurred a few times. This chain uses TRGV9 with TRGJ1 or TRGJ2. The length of the CDR3 is 10 residues. Per the germline V gene, CDR1 is GITISATS and CDR2 is ISYDGTV (reference sequence). With V trimmed by 6 bases and J by 8 bases, 4 bases remained unmatched. CDR3 DNA: TGTGCCTTGTGGAACCATAAGAAACTCTTT. Its protein product is CALWNHKKLF.

This clone was seen a few times. The chain uses TRGV3 and TRGJ1 or TRGJ2. CDR1 and CDR2 (germline): VTNTFY, YDVSTARD (reference sequence). CDR3 size: 14 residues. The V gene end was trimmed by 0 bases and the J gene end by 0 bases; junction bases not matched to a gene: 2. CDR3 protein: CATWDRSNYYKKLF. The DNA for the CDR3 is TGTGCCACCTGGGACAGGTCGAATTATTATAAGAAACTCTTT.

J is TRGJ1 or TRGJ2 and V is TRGV5. The V gene end was trimmed by 3 bases and the J gene end by 11 bases; junction bases not matched to a gene: 10. CDR3 length: 12 amino acids. Germline V CDR1 and CDR2: VINAFY, YDVSNSKD. The CDR3 DNA sequence: TGTGCCACCTGGGACGGACGACGACAGAAACTCTTT. Its translation is CATWDGRRQKLF.

This clone was seen a handful of times. Other DNA sequences from this sample encode an identical CDR3 as well. This rearrangement joins TRGV2 to TRGJP2. Germline V gene data show CDR1 as EGSNGY and CDR2 as YDSYNSKV. V was pared by 0 bases and J by 0 bases, with 4 bases of the junction left unmatched. The CDR3 loop spans 16 amino acids. The CDR3 here is CATWDGPYSSDWIKTF. In nucleotides, the CDR3 is TGTGCCACCTGGGACGGGCCTTATAGTAGTGATTGGATCAAGACGTTT.

By frequency in the sample, this clone is medium-sized. This chain uses TRGV5 with TRGJ1 or TRGJ2. V shed 0 bases, J shed 13 bases, and the junction held 3 bases outside the gene matches. The CDR3 contains 10 residues. Germline CDR1 reads VINAFY; CDR2 reads YDVSNSKD. CDR3 sequence: CATWDRRKLF. The CDR3 DNA is TGTGCCACCTGGGACAGGCGCAAACTCTTT.

The chain recombines TRGV3 with TRGJP2. J gave up 5 bases and V 0 bases, and 3 bases lay outside the gene matches. CDR1 is VTNTFY and CDR2 is YDVSTARD in the germline V gene (reference sequence). This CDR3 region has 14 residues. Here the CDR3 DNA reads TGTGCCACCTGGGACAGGCTAAGTGATTGGATCAAGACGTTT. It encodes CATWDRLSDWIKTF.

In this sample, this clone is medium-sized. The chain is built from TRGV9 and TRGJ1 or TRGJ2. The junction had 4 bases not matched to a gene; V was cut back by 2 bases and J by 0 bases. CDR1 and CDR2 (germline): GITISATS, ISYDGTV (reference sequence). The CDR3 loop spans 14 amino acids. CDR3 protein: CALWEAKNYYKKLF. CDR3 nucleotide sequence: TGTGCCTTGTGGGAGGCCAAGAATTATTATAAGAAACTCTTT.

This clone came up a few times. Since a much larger clone is just one base distant, this may be a read error. Other nucleotide sequences in the sample specify the same CDR3. The genes are TRGV9 and TRGJ1 or TRGJ2. The CDR3 has 12 amino acids. Germline V gives CDR1 GITISATS, CDR2 ISYDGTV (reference sequence). Trimming took 2 bases from V and 4 from J; bases not matched to a gene: 2. DNA for the CDR3: TGTGCCTTGTGGGAGGCATATTATAAGAAACTCTTT. As protein: CALWEAYYKKLF.

Within the sample, this clone is large. V and J are TRGV3 and TRGJ1 or TRGJ2. The ends lost 4 bases at V and 2 bases at J; junction bases unmatched: 5. CDR1 and CDR2 (germline): VTNTFY, YDVSTARD (reference sequence). This CDR3 region has 13 residues. CDR3 sequence reads: CATWDADYYKKLF. The CDR3 DNA reads as TGTGCCACCTGGGATGCCGATTATTATAAGAAACTCTTT.

This clone was seen a handful of times. V is TRGV5 and J is TRGJ1 or TRGJ2. This CDR3 has 14 amino acids. Germline V gene data show CDR1 as VINAFY and CDR2 as YDVSNSKD. V was pared by 0 bases and J by 5 bases, with 7 bases of the junction left unmatched. CDR3 loop: CATWDRPSHYKKLF. The CDR3 DNA reads TGTGCCACCTGGGACAGGCCTAGTCATTATAAGAAACTCTTT.

This clone was counted a few times. The chain recombines TRGV4 with TRGJ1 or TRGJ2. Germline-derived CDR1 and CDR2 are EGSTGY and YDSYTSSV. There are 14 residues in the CDR3. With V trimmed by 0 bases and J by 4 bases, 6 bases remained unmatched. The CDR3 DNA sequence: TGTGCCACCTGGGATGGGCCTATATATTATAAGAAACTCTTT. This gives the protein CATWDGPIYYKKLF.

On this clone: Other DNA sequences from this sample encode an identical CDR3 as well. V gene TRGV9 combines with J gene TRGJ1 or TRGJ2. J lost 4 bases, V lost 0 bases, and 3 bases had no gene match. Germline V gene sequence: CDR1 GITISATS, CDR2 ISYDGTV (reference sequence). The CDR3 is made up of 13 amino acids. DNA of the CDR3: TGTGCCTTGTGGGAGGTGATATATTATAAGAAACTCTTT. Its protein is CALWEVIYYKKLF.

By share, this clone ranks as medium-sized. The J gene is TRGJ1 or TRGJ2, the V gene TRGV3. V shed 0 bases, J shed 6 bases, and the junction held 8 bases outside the gene matches. From germline, CDR1 is VTNTFY and CDR2 YDVSTARD (reference sequence). The length of the CDR3 is 14 residues. In DNA form, the CDR3 reads TGTGCCACCTGGGACAGGCTTGTCTGTTATAAGAAACTCTTT. Translated, it gives CATWDRLVCYKKLF.

This clone is medium-sized. V and J are TRGV3 and TRGJ1 or TRGJ2. Germline V gene sequence: CDR1 VTNTFY, CDR2 YDVSTARD (reference sequence). Germline trimming cut 3 bases from V and 0 bases from J; bases unmatched to any gene: 8. The CDR3 covers 15 residues. DNA for the CDR3: TGTGCCACCTGGGACGGATACCCGAATTATTATAAGAAACTCTTT. Amino acids: CATWDGYPNYYKKLF.

This clone was detected only once. The V and J genes are TRGV4 and TRGJ1 or TRGJ2. J gave up 11 bases and V 4 bases, and 8 bases lay outside the gene matches. The CDR3 has 11 amino acids. The germline CDR1 and CDR2 sequences are EGSTGY and YDSYTSSV. The chain's CDR3 is CATWDSGEKLF. The CDR3 DNA sequence: TGTGCCACCTGGGACAGTGGGGAGAAACTCTTT.

The rearrangement links TRGV9 to TRGJ1 or TRGJ2. The CDR3 sequence is 10 residues long. V gave up 11 bases and J gave up 7 bases; unmatched junction bases: 8. CDR1 and CDR2 from the germline V gene are GITISATS and ISYDGTV (reference sequence). In nucleotides, the CDR3 is TGTGCCTCTTGGGCCTATAAGAAACTCTTT. As protein: CASWAYKKLF.

The chain joins TRGV2 to TRGJ1 or TRGJ2. The germline gives CDR1 EGSNGY, CDR2 YDSYNSKV. This CDR3 is 13 amino acids long. With 2 bases clipped from V and 7 bases from J, the junction kept 8 bases outside the gene matches. The CDR3 is CATWDAQGYKKLF. In nucleotides, the CDR3 is TGTGCCACCTGGGACGCTCAGGGGTATAAGAAACTCTTT.

In its sample, this clone was seen a few times. The rearrangement joins TRGV4 to TRGJ1 or TRGJ2. The CDR3 length is 14 residues. Unmatched junction bases numbered 5, after V lost 0 bases and J lost 3 bases. Germline V lookup: CDR1 EGSTGY, CDR2 YDSYTSSV. The CDR3 loop reads CATWDGRLYYKKLF. CDR3 bases: TGTGCCACCTGGGATGGGCGTCTTTATTATAAGAAACTCTTT.

In its sample, this clone ranks as medium-sized. V is TRGV10 and J is TRGJ1 or TRGJ2. TRGV10 is an ORF for which the function is uncertain. The CDR3 runs 10 residues. J gave up 12 bases and V 8 bases, and 8 bases lay outside the gene matches. DNA of the CDR3: TGTGCTGCGTGGGATGAGGGGAAACTCTTT. It specifies CAAWDEGKLF.

The genes are TRGV2 and TRGJ1 or TRGJ2. The V segment lost 0 bases and the J segment 5 bases; nucleotides outside the gene matches: 4. In germline, CDR1 is EGSNGY, CDR2 YDSYNSKV. The CDR3 length is 13 residues. The CDR3 bases are TGTGCCACCTGGGACGGGCCCCATTATAAGAAACTCTTT. This sequence encodes CATWDGPHYKKLF.

In its sample, this clone ranks as medium-sized. This chain connects TRGV4 to TRGJP2. The germline CDR1 and CDR2 sequences are EGSTGY and YDSYTSSV. The CDR3 length is 14 residues. V gave up 3 bases and J gave up 6 bases; unmatched junction bases: 7. CDR3 coding DNA: TGTGCCACCTGGGATAAAAATGGTGATTGGATCAAGACGTTT. Translating it yields CATWDKNGDWIKTF.

The chain employs TRGV4 and TRGJP. The J segment lost 9 bases and the V segment lost 3 bases, leaving 5 bases of the junction unmatched. This CDR3 comprises 15 residues. Germline V gives CDR1 EGSTGY, CDR2 YDSYTSSV. The CDR3 reads CATWDIGLGKKIKVF. DNA for the CDR3: TGTGCCACCTGGGATATCGGGTTGGGCAAAAAAATCAAGGTATTT.